Shown below are 10 T cell receptor beta chains from a single sample sequenced in a study of identical twins. TCRdb recomputed calls from the 5' RACE reads with MiXCR, one row per CDR3 protein. The table shows more than 600,000 distinct CDR3 sequences, with 18% occurring only once. These same records also appear under a second study, on T cells expressing NK-cell markers.

The specimen sequenced was PBMCs. The source is a woman aged 18-29 years in good health.

This clonotype was seen only a few times. This chain joins TRBV5-1 and TRBJ1-1; D is possibly TRBD1 (5 bases). The V end lost 0 bases, the J end lost 3 bases, and 15 bases lay between the germline ends. Germline V CDR1 and CDR2: SGHRS, YFSETQ. This CDR3 region has 16 residues. CDR3: CASSLDGRQGDTEAFF. The CDR3 DNA reads TGCGCCAGCAGCTTGGATGGTCGGCAGGGAGACACTGAAGCTTTCTTT.

The J gene is TRBJ2-1, the V gene TRBV11-2; D is unresolved. This CDR3 has 13 residues. V was cut by 3 bases and J by 4 bases, with 7 bases left in between. From germline, CDR1 is SGHAT and CDR2 FQNNGV. The DNA of the CDR3 is TGTGCCAGCAGCTTTATAAGGTACAATGAGCAGTTCTTC. This encodes CASSFIRYNEQFF.

This clonotype was observed a handful of times. V is TRBV2 and J is TRBJ2-1, with D tentatively TRBD2 (6 bases). Germline V gene data show CDR1 as SNHLY and CDR2 as FYNNEI. Trimming shortened V by 6 bases and J by 10 bases, and 13 bases separated the two germline ends. This CDR3 region has 12 residues. CDR3 loop: CASRKLAGEQFF. Here the CDR3 DNA reads TGTGCCAGCAGAAAACTAGCTGGGGAGCAGTTCTTC.

This clonotype was counted between two and nine times. The rearrangement uses TRBV20-1 and TRBJ2-3; 13 nucleotides align to TRBD2. CDR1 and CDR2 from the germline V gene are DFQATT and SNEGSKA (reference sequence). There are 15 residues in the CDR3. The ends lost 4 bases at V and 0 bases at J; junction bases unmatched: 1. The CDR3 region has the DNA TGCAGTGCTATGGGACTAGCGGGAAGCACAGATACGCAGTATTTT. Protein sequence: CSAMGLAGSTDTQYF.

This chain connects TRBV20-1 to TRBJ2-1, with 7 bases aligning to TRBD1. Germline CDR1 reads DFQATT; CDR2 reads SNEGSKA (reference sequence). After removal of 5 bases from V and 4 bases from J, the junction contained 8 bases not matched to a gene. The length of the CDR3 is 14 residues. The CDR3 nucleotides are TGCAGTGCTTATGGGGACAGCGAGTACAATGAGCAGTTCTTC. As protein: CSAYGDSEYNEQFF.

This clonotype was recorded a few times. The CDR3 DNA is TGCGCCAGCAGACTGAGCGGGAGTGGGAATGAGCAGTTCTTC. It yields the protein CASRLSGSGNEQFF. V usage is TRBV5-1 and J usage is TRBJ2-1; TRBD2 matches at 8 bases. The V gene's germline CDR1 is SGHRS and CDR2 YFSETQ. The J segment lost 7 bases and the V segment lost 5 bases, leaving 8 bases of the junction unmatched. CDR3 length equals 14 residues.

The chain recombines TRBV2 with TRBJ2-2, with D maybe TRBD2 (6 bases). Germline V gene sequence: CDR1 SNHLY, CDR2 FYNNEI. V shed 6 bases and J shed 9 bases, with 23 bases lying between them. CDR3 length: 16 amino acids. DNA of the CDR3: TGTGCCAGCAGCTGGGTCGAGTGGAGGGACCCCAGGGAGCTGTTTTTT. Protein product: CASSWVEWRDPRELFF.

This clonotype has a handful of counts. The genes are TRBV20-1 and TRBJ2-7; 11 bases match TRBD2. CDR3 length equals 15 residues. The V and J ends lost 3 bases and 6 bases, in that order; junction bases with no gene match: 10. CDR1 DFQATT and CDR2 SNEGSKA come from the germline V gene (reference sequence). CDR3 DNA: TGCAGTGCTAGGAAAGGGACTAGCGGCGGGGGCGAGCAGTACTTC. It is translated as CSARKGTSGGGEQYF.

In this sample, this clonotype turned up many times. V and J are TRBV15 and TRBJ2-1; no clear D gene. Germline assignment: CDR1 LNHNV and CDR2 YYDKDF (reference sequence). Trimming took off 6 bases at V and 7 bases at J, with 19 bases between the two ends. The CDR3 is 15 residues long. Here the CDR3 reads CATSPVGPMVNEQFF. DNA for the CDR3: TGTGCCACCAGTCCGGTAGGGCCCATGGTGAATGAGCAGTTCTTC.

This clonotype has only a few counts. The rearrangement uses TRBV7-2 and TRBJ2-1, with D maybe TRBD2 (7 bases). The CDR3 is 17 amino acids. Per the germline V gene, CDR1 is SGHTA and CDR2 is FQGNSA. Trimming shortened V by 6 bases and J by 0 bases, and 18 bases separated the two germline ends. The CDR3 sequence is CASSRRGGSGSYNEQFF. CDR3 DNA sequence: TGTGCCAGCAGTCGTAGGGGGGGCAGCGGCTCCTACAATGAGCAGTTCTTC.